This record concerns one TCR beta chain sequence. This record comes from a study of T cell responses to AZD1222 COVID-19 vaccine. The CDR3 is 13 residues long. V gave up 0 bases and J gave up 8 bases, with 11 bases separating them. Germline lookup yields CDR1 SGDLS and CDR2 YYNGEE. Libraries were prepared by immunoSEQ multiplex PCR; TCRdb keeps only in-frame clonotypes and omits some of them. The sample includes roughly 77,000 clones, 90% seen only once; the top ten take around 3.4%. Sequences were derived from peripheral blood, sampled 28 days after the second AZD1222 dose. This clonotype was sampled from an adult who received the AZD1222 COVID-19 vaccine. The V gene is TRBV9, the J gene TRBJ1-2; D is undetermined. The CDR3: CASSVGGGRGYTF. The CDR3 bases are TGTGCCAGCAGCGTAGGGGGAGGGAGAGGCTACACCTTC.